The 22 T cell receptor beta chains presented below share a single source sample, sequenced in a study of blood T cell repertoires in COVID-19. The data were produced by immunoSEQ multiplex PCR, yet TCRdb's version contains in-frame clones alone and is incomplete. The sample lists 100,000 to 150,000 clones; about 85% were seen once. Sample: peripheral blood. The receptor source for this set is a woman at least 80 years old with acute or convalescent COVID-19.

CDR3 nucleotides: TGCGCCAGCAGCCCAGGGGTTTATGGCTACACCTTC. As protein: CASSPGVYGYTF. The chain recombines TRBV5-1 with TRBJ1-2; possibly TRBD1 for D (6 bases). V was pared by 4 bases and J by 5 bases, with 9 bases between. The CDR3 contains 12 residues. Germline CDR1 and CDR2: SGHRS and YFSETQ.

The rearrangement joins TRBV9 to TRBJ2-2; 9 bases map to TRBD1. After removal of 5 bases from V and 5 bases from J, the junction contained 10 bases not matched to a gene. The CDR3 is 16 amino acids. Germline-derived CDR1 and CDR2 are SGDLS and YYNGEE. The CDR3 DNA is TGTGCCAGCAGTGCCGGGACAGGGATACGTACCGGGGAGCTGTTTTTT. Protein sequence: CASSAGTGIRTGELFF. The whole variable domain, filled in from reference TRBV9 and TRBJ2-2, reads DSGVTQTPKHLITATGQRVTLRCSPRSGDLSVYWYQQSLDQGLQFLIQYYNGEERAKGNILERFSAQQFPDLHSELNLSSLELGDSALYFCASSAGTGIRTGELFFGEGSRLTVL.

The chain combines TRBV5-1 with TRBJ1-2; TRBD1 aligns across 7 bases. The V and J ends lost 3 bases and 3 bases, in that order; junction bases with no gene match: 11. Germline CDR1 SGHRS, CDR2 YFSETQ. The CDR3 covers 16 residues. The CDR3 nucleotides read TGCGCCAGCAGCTCAGTGACAGGGCGCATCGACTATGGCTACACCTTC. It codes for CASSSVTGRIDYGYTF.

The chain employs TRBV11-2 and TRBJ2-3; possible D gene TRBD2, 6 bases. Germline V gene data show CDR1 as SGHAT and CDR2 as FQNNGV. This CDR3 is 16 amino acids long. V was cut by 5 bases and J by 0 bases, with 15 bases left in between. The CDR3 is CASSPGTFASTDTQYF. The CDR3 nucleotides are TGTGCCAGCAGCCCAGGGACTTTTGCTAGCACAGATACGCAGTATTTT.

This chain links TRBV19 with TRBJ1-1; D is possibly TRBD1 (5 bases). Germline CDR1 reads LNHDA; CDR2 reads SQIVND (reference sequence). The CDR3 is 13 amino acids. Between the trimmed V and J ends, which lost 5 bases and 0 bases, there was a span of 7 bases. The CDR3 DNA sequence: TGTGCCAGTAGTCAGGGAATGAACACTGAAGCTTTCTTT. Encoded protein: CASSQGMNTEAFF.

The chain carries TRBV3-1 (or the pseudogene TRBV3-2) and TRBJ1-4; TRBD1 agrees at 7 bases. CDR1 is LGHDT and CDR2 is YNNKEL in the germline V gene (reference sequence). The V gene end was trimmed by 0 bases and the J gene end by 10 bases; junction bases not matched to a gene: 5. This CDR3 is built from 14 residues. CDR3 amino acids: CASSQDWTGRKLFF. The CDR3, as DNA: TGTGCCAGCAGCCAAGATTGGACAGGACGAAAACTGTTTTTT.

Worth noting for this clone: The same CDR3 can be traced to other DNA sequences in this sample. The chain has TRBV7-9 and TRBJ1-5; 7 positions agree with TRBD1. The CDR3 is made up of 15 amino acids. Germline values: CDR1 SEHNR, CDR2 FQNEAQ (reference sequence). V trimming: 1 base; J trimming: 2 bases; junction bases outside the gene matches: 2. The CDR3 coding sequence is TGTGCCAGCAGCTTAGGAACAGGGGGCAATCAGCCCCAGCATTTT. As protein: CASSLGTGGNQPQHF.

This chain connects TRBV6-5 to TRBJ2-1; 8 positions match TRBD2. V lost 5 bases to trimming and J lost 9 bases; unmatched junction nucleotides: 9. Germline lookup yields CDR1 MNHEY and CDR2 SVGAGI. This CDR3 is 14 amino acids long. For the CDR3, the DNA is TGTGCCAGCAGTACCTCACTAGCGGCACTTGAGCAGTTCTTC. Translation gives CASSTSLAALEQFF.

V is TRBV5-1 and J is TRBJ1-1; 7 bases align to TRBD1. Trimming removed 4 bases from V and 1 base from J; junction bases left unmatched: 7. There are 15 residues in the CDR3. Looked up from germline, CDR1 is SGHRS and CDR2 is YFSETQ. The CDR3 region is CASSERGRRNTEAFF. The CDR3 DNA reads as TGCGCCAGCAGCGAAAGGGGGCGCAGGAACACTGAAGCTTTCTTT.

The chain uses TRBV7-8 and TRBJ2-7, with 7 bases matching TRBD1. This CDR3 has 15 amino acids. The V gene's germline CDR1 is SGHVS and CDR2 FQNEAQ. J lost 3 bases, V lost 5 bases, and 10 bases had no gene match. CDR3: CASSPGTVQRYEQYF. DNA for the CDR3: TGTGCCAGCAGCCCCGGGACAGTACAACGCTACGAGCAGTACTTC.

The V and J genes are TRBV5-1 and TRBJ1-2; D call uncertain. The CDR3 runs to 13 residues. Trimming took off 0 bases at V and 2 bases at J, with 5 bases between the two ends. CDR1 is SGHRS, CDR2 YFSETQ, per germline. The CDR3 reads CASSLGLNYGYTF. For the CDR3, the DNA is TGCGCCAGCAGCTTGGGACTGAACTATGGCTACACCTTC.

This CDR3 reads CASSQVAGEQPQHF. The CDR3 bases are TGTGCCAGCAGCCAGGTGGCGGGAGAACAGCCCCAGCATTTT. This chain uses TRBV6-5 with TRBJ1-5, with D unresolved. The CDR3 is 14 residues long. Trimming cost V 6 bases and J 7 bases, with 16 bases left between them. Germline V gene sequence: CDR1 MNHEY, CDR2 SVGAGI.

The CDR3 sequence: CASRVGGARNTEAFF. Here the CDR3 DNA reads TGTGCCAGCAGAGTAGGGGGGGCGCGGAACACTGAAGCTTTCTTT. This sequence joins TRBV2 and TRBJ1-1; D is possibly TRBD1 (6 bases). Looked up from germline, CDR1 is SNHLY and CDR2 is FYNNEI. The CDR3 is 15 residues long. Trimming shortened V by 6 bases and J by 1 base, and 15 bases separated the two germline ends.

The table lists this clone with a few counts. CDR3 DNA: TGTGCCAGCTTCCCAAGACAGAAATATGGCTACACCTTC. Protein sequence: CASFPRQKYGYTF. This rearrangement joins TRBV2 to TRBJ1-2; D might be TRBD1 (5 bases). V dropped 8 bases and J dropped 5 bases, with 15 bases sitting between them. The CDR3 contains 13 residues. In germline, CDR1 is SNHLY, CDR2 FYNNEI.

CDR3 DNA sequence: TGTGCCAGCTCGCCGGTTAGAGGACTAATTACCTACAATGAGCAGTTCTTC. This translates into CASSPVRGLITYNEQFF. The chain uses TRBV18 and TRBJ2-1; maybe TRBD2 (6 bases). Germline V CDR1 and CDR2: KGHSH, LQKENI. V lost 6 bases and J 2 bases, leaving 20 bases between the germline ends. The CDR3 runs to 17 residues.

CDR3 sequence reads: CASSEAGARGETQYF. In nucleotides, the CDR3 is TGTGCCAGCAGTGAAGCGGGAGCTAGGGGGGAGACCCAGTACTTC. The chain couples TRBV2 to TRBJ2-5; perhaps TRBD1 as D (6 bases). The CDR3 loop spans 15 amino acids. Germline CDR1 and CDR2: SNHLY and FYNNEI. Deletions cut 0 bases from V and 5 bases from J, with 13 bases between.

The CDR3 coding sequence is TGCGCCAGCAACCAATTGCTAGCGGGGGGTGAAAATGAGCAGTTCTTC. Its protein is CASNQLLAGGENEQFF. The chain joins TRBV5-1 to TRBJ2-1; 11 positions match TRBD2. The junction had 12 bases not matched to a gene; V was cut back by 6 bases and J by 7 bases. There are 16 residues in the CDR3. Germline CDR1 and CDR2: SGHRS and YFSETQ.

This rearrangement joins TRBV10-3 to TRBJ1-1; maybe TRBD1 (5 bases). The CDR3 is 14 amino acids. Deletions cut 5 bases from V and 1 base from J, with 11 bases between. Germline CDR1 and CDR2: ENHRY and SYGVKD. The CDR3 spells CAISTLQGNTEAFF. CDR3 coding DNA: TGTGCCATCAGTACCCTCCAGGGGAACACTGAAGCTTTCTTT.

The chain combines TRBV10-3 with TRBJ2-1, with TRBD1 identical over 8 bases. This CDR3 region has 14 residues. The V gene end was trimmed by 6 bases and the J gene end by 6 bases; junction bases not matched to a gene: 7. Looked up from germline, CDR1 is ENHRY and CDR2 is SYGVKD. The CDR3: CAIRNDRGGNEQFF. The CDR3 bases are TGTGCCATCAGAAATGACAGGGGCGGCAATGAGCAGTTCTTC.

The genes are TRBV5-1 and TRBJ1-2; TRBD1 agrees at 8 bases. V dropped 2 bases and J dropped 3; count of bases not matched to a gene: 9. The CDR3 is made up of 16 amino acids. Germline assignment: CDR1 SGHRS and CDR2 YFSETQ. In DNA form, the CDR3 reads TGCGCCAGCAGCTTCCCGACAGGGGATAAGGACTATGGCTACACCTTC. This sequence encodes CASSFPTGDKDYGYTF.

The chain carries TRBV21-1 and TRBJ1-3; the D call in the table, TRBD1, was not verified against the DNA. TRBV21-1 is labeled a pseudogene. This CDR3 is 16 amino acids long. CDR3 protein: CASSKTQGGPGNTIYF. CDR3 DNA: TGTGCCAGCAGCAAAACTCAGGGGGGACCTGGAAACACCATATATTTT.

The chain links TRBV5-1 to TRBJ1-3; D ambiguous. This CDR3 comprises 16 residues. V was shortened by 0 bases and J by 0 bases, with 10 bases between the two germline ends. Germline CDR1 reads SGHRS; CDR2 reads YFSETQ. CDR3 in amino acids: CASSLGSAFSGNTIYF. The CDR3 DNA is TGCGCCAGCAGCTTGGGATCAGCGTTCTCTGGAAACACCATATATTTT.